This T cell receptor beta chain was identified in a study of T cells in Graves' hyperthyroidism and ophthalmopathy. Uncontrolled infection, other autoimmune disease, pregnancy or lactation barred patients from enrollment. Fresh 10 ml peripheral blood yielded PBMCs. Amplified TCR beta CDR3 regions derived from RNA transcripts. First-round RT-PCR of the TCR CDR3 relied on the HTBI primer set. TCRdb used MiXCR to reprocess the multiplex PCR reads, holding one entry per CDR3 protein. This sample has about 300,000 distinct CDR3 sequences, with roughly 13% found just once. This clonotype was detected only a few times. Trimming pared 5 bases from V and 4 bases from J, leaving 18 bases between. The CDR3 extends over 15 amino acids. Germline-derived CDR1 and CDR2 are SGHDT and YYEEEE.

Input material: blood. The genes are TRBV5-6 and TRBJ1-1, with D uncertain. This TCR was recovered from a woman between 35 and 50 years old with Graves' hyperthyroidism. CDR3 nucleotide sequence: TGTGCCAGCAGGACCATTAACCGGGAGAGCACTGAAGCTTTCTTT. Amino acids: CASRTINRESTEAFF.